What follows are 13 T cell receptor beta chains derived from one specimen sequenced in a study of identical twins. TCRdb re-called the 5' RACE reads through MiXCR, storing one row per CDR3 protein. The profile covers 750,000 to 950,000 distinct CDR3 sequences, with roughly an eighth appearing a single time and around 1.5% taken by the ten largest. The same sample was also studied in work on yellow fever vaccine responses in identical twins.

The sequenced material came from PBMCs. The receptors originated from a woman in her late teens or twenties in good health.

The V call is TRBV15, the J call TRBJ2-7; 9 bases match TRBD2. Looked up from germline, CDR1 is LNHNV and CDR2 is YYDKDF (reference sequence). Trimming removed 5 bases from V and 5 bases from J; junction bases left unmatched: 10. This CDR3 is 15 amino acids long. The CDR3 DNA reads TGTGCCACCAGCCAAACTCTAGCGGGAAACCACGAGCAGTACTTC. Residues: CATSQTLAGNHEQYF.

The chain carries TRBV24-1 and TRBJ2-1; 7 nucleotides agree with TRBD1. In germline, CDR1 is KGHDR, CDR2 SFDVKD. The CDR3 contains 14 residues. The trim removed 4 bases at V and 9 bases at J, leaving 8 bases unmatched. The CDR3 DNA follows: TGTGCCACCAGTGACTTTAGACAGGGCTTTGAGCAGTTCTTC. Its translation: CATSDFRQGFEQFF.

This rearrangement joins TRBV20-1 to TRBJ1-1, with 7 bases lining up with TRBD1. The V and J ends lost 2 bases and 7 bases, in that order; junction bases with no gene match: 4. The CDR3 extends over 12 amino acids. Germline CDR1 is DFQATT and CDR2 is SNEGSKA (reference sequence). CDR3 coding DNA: TGCAGTGCTAGAAACAGGGGAGGTGAAGCTTTCTTT. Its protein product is CSARNRGGEAFF.

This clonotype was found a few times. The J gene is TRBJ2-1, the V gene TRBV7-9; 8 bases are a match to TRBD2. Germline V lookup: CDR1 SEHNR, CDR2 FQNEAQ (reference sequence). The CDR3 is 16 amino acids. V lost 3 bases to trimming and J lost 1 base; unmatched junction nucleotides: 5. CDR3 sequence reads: CASSLTGGPSYNEQFF. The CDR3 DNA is TGTGCCAGCAGCTTGACGGGGGGGCCGTCCTACAATGAGCAGTTCTTC.

The CDR3 is CASSSSRSRDSGELFF. CDR3 in DNA: TGTGCCAGTAGCTCCAGTCGCAGTAGAGACAGCGGGGAGCTGTTTTTT. This chain uses TRBV19 with TRBJ2-2; D possibly corresponds to TRBD1 (5 bases). The CDR3 spans 16 residues. V lost 6 bases, J lost 7 bases, and 21 bases lay in between. Germline V CDR1 and CDR2: LNHDA, SQIVND (reference sequence).

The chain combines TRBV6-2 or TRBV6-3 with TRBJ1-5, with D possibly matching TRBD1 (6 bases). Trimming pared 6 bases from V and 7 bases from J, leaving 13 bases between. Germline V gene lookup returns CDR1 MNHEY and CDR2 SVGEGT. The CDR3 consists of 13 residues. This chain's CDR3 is CASRQGVLQPQHF. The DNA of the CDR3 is TGTGCCAGCAGACAGGGTGTATTACAGCCCCAGCATTTT.

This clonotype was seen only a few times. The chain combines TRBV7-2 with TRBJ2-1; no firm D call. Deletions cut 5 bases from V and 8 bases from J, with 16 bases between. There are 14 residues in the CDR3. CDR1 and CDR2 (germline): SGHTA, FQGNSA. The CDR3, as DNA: TGTGCCAGCAGCCTAAAAGTCCACCGGGATGAGCAGTTCTTC. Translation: CASSLKVHRDEQFF.

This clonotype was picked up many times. CDR3 nucleotides: TGCGCCAGCAGCGTAGGGACTAGCGCTTCCACAGATACGCAGTATTTT. Protein: CASSVGTSASTDTQYF. The chain combines TRBV5-1 with TRBJ2-3, with TRBD2 matching over 10 bases. Trimming at V came to 4 bases and at J to 2 bases, leaving 7 bases not matched to a gene. Germline V gives CDR1 SGHRS, CDR2 YFSETQ. The CDR3 is 16 residues long.

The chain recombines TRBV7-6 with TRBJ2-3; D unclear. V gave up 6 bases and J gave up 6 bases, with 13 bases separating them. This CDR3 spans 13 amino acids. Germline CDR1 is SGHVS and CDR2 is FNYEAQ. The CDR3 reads CASSSTYLDTQYF. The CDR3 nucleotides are TGTGCCAGCAGTTCCACATACTTGGATACGCAGTATTTT.

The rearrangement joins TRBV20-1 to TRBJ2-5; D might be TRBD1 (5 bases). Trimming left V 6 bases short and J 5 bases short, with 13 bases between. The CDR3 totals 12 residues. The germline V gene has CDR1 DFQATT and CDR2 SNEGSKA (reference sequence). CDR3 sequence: CSADAGLETQYF. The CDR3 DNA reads TGCAGTGCAGACGCAGGGCTGGAGACCCAGTACTTC.

The CDR3 reads CASSESENTEAFF. DNA for the CDR3: TGTGCCAGCAGTGAATCAGAGAACACTGAAGCTTTCTTT. V and J are TRBV6-1 and TRBJ1-1; D not certain. CDR1 and CDR2 (germline): MNHNS, SASEGT. CDR3 length: 13 residues. With 2 bases removed from V and 1 base from J, the gap between germline ends came to 5 bases.

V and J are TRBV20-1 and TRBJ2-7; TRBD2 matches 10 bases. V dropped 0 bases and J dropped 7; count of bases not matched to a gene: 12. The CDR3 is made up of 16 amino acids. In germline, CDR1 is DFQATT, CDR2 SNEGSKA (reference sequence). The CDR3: CSARDIQAGGLGEQYF. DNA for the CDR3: TGCAGTGCTAGAGATATCCAAGCGGGAGGGCTGGGGGAGCAGTACTTC.

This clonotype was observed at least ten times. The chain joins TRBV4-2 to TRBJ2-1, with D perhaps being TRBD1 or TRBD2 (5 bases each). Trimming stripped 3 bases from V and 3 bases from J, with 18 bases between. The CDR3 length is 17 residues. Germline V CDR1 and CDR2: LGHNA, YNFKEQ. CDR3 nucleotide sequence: TGTGCCAGCAGCCACTTACAGGCGGCCAGCGGCTACAATGAGCAGTTCTTC. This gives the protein CASSHLQAASGYNEQFF.